What follows are 5 T cell receptor beta chains derived from one specimen sequenced in a study of response to subunit inactivated influenza vaccine. One entry per CDR3 protein results from TCRdb running MiXCR on the RT-PCR reads. The sample holds 500,000 or so distinct CDR3 sequences, about 15% seen once. This material consisted of CD4+ T cells sorted from PBMCs, taken around 25 months after vaccination. These receptors all stem from a man in his fifties or sixties who received an inactivated influenza vaccine.

There are a few counts of this clonotype. The V gene is TRBV18, the J gene TRBJ1-1, with unresolved D. Trimming pared 0 bases from V and 2 bases from J, leaving 7 bases between. The V gene's germline CDR1 is KGHSH and CDR2 LQKENI. This CDR3 spans 14 amino acids. The CDR3 sequence is CASSPPSVNTEAFF. CDR3 in DNA: TGTGCCAGCTCACCACCGTCAGTTAACACTGAAGCTTTCTTT.

The gene calls are TRBV6-1 and TRBJ1-5, with a tentative D call TRBD1 (6 bases). Trimming shortened V by 6 bases and J by 10 bases, and 25 bases separated the two germline ends. The CDR3 is 16 residues long. Looked up from germline, CDR1 is MNHNS and CDR2 is SASEGT. CDR3 loop: CASSARTASRISPQHF. The CDR3 nucleotides are TGTGCCAGCAGCGCCCGGACAGCTTCCCGGATCAGTCCCCAGCATTTT.

The chain couples TRBV20-1 to TRBJ2-7; 7 bases fit TRBD2. This CDR3 is 15 amino acids long. Germline assignment: CDR1 DFQATT and CDR2 SNEGSKA (reference sequence). After removal of 6 bases from V and 2 bases from J, the junction contained 13 bases not matched to a gene. The CDR3 nucleotides read TGCAGTGCCACCCACTTAGCGGGCGCTACCTACGAGCAGTACTTC. Protein sequence: CSATHLAGATYEQYF.

The chain combines TRBV6-1 with TRBJ2-5; D gene ambiguous. Trimming stripped 11 bases from V and 0 bases from J, with 13 bases between. Germline V lookup: CDR1 MNHNS, CDR2 SASEGT. This CDR3 has 13 amino acids. This chain's CDR3 is CASRPGDQETQYF. As DNA, the CDR3 is TGTGCCTCAAGACCCGGAGACCAAGAGACCCAGTACTTC.

The rearrangement uses TRBV12-3 or TRBV12-4 and TRBJ1-1, with D tentatively TRBD1 (5 bases). The length of the CDR3 is 13 residues. V lost 9 bases to trimming and J lost 1 base, with 12 bases between them. The CDR3 sequence: CASTGTENTEAFF. Written as DNA, the CDR3 is TGTGCCAGTACCGGGACCGAGAACACTGAAGCTTTCTTT.